Described below is a single T cell receptor (beta chain) sequence and its context. This clonotype was counted a single time. No antigen is known for it. Per-base quality was not reported, and no clone a single base away is much larger than it. A single read is weak support. V was cut back by 0 bases and J by 9 bases, leaving a gap of 9 bases between them. The CDR3 holds 13 amino acids from the cysteine to the phenylalanine. Just the 39-base CDR3 DNA is kept, in frame starting at base 1. Donors were patients with localized lung adenocarcinoma, a subtype of non-small cell lung cancer. The margins of localized lung adenocarcinomas were where the samples came from. CD4+ T cells from tumor tissue were profiled separately from CD8+ T cells for TCR repertoire analysis. The sample is drawn from a study of CD4 and CD8 cells across lung adenocarcinoma regions (dated by TCRdb to 2017 to 2018). At the level of the whole study: To look at intratumor heterogeneity in the T cell receptor repertoire, the study compared tumor centers against tumor margins.

The receptor library was made with PCR. Sequencer: HiSeq X Ten. The public reads were quality trimmed at Q25 with fastp and then assembled into clones with MiXCR by TCRdb, keeping productive beta chains. Rows merge per CDR3 protein into single entries with the most common DNA and genes. This sample lists about 17,000 distinct CDR3 sequences; about 43% were detected once. Roughly a fifth of the sample lies in the top ten. The sequence derives from a male donor with lung adenocarcinoma. The CD4 and CD8 labels of this study may be unreliable. Sequenced input: CD4+ T cells from the margin of a lung tumor. The cell subset or site label on this specimen signifies: tumor margin region. The rearranged segments are TRBV12-3 or TRBV12-4 and TRBJ2-1; the D gene is perhaps TRBD2, on 6 matching bases. This receptor carries the CDR3 CASSLALALEQFF. In nucleotide form, the sequence is TGTGCCAGCAGTTTAGCCCTAGCGCTTGAGCAGTTCTTC.